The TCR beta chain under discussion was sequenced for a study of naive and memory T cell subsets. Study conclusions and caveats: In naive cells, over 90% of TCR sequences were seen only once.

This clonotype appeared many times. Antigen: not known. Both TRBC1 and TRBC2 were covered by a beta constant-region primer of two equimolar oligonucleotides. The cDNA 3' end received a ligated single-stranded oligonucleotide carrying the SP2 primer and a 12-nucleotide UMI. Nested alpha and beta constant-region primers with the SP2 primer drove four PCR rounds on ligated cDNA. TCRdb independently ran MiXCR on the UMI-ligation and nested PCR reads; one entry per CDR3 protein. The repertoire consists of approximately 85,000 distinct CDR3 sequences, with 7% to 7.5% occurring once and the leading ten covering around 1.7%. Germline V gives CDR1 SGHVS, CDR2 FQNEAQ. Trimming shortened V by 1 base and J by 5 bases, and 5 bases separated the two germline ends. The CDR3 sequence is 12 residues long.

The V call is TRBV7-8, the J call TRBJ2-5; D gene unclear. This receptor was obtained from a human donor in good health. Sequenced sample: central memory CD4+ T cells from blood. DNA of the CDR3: TGTGCCAGCAGCTTAGGACCGGAGACCCAGTACTTC. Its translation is CASSLGPETQYF.